One and the same sample provided the 17 T cell receptor beta chains below, sequenced in a study of blood T cell repertoires in COVID-19. TCRdb's table, derived via immunoSEQ multiplex PCR, lists solely in-frame clones and lacks some. The sample records 200,000 to 250,000 clones, 85% being singletons. Sequencing input: peripheral blood. The receptors here all came from a woman aged 60-75 years with active or convalescent COVID-19.

V is TRBV7-6 and J is TRBJ2-5; 7 bases map to TRBD2. With 1 base clipped from V and 2 bases from J, the junction kept 4 bases outside the gene matches. This CDR3 has 15 amino acids. CDR1 and CDR2 (germline): SGHVS, FNYEAQ. CDR3 in amino acids: CASSLGTRGQETQYF. In DNA, the CDR3 is TGTGCCAGCAGCTTAGGGACTAGGGGACAAGAGACCCAGTACTTC.

The table lists this clone with a few counts. The rearrangement links TRBV11-2 to TRBJ2-2, with TRBD2 as a possible D gene (5 bases). This CDR3 is 12 amino acids long. Between the trimmed V and J ends, which lost 7 bases and 7 bases, there was a span of 10 bases. Germline V gene data show CDR1 as SGHAT and CDR2 as FQNNGV. This chain's CDR3 is CASTPGSGELFF. The CDR3 region has the DNA TGTGCCAGCACCCCGGGAAGCGGGGAGCTGTTTTTT.

The rearrangement joins TRBV7-9 to TRBJ2-5, with D possibly TRBD1 on 6 matching bases. The V gene's germline CDR1 is SEHNR and CDR2 FQNEAQ (reference sequence). The V end was cut by 2 bases, the J end by 5 bases, with 18 bases between. This CDR3 spans 16 amino acids. CDR3 amino acids: CASSLNSVIQGETQYF. CDR3 DNA sequence: TGTGCCAGCAGCTTAAATTCGGTCATCCAGGGGGAGACCCAGTACTTC.

CDR3 protein: CASSLDGLARSDEQYF. The DNA for the CDR3 is TGCGCCAGCAGCTTGGACGGACTAGCTCGATCAGACGAGCAGTACTTC. The chain recombines TRBV5-1 with TRBJ2-7, with 8 bases fitting TRBD2. Germline values: CDR1 SGHRS, CDR2 YFSETQ. The CDR3 is 16 residues long. J was trimmed by 5 bases and V by 0 bases; bases with no gene match: 10.

The chain links TRBV30 to TRBJ1-3; D uncertain. The CDR3 length is 13 residues. Germline V gene sequence: CDR1 GTSNPN, CDR2 SVGIG (reference sequence). V was pared by 2 bases and J by 1 base, with 6 bases between. The CDR3 is CAWSSVSGNTIYF. CDR3 nucleotides: TGTGCCTGGAGTTCAGTATCTGGAAACACCATATATTTT. Full variable domain (missing parts from reference TRBV30 and TRBJ1-3): SQTIHQWPATLVQPVGSPLSLECTVEGTSNPNLYWYRQAAGRGLQLLFYSVGIGQISSEVPQNLSASRPQDRQFILSSKKLLLSDSGFYLCAWSSVSGNTIYFGEGSWLTVV.

The sample holds one count of this clone. The rearrangement joins TRBV2 to TRBJ1-2, with D possibly matching TRBD1 (6 bases). Germline values: CDR1 SNHLY, CDR2 FYNNEI. The CDR3 length is 15 residues. Trimming took 2 bases from V and 3 from J, leaving 13 bases between them. The DNA of the CDR3 is TGTGCCAGCAGTGAACAGACCACAGGGTACTATGGCTACACCTTC. Its protein is CASSEQTTGYYGYTF.

This clone was found a few times. V gene TRBV14 combines with J gene TRBJ2-3, with 7 bases lining up with TRBD1. CDR3 size: 15 residues. In germline, CDR1 is SGHDN, CDR2 FVKESK. V gave up 2 bases and J gave up 2 bases; unmatched junction bases: 4. The CDR3 nucleotides are TGTGCCAGCAGCCAATGGCAGGGGGTCACAGATACGCAGTATTTT. This encodes CASSQWQGVTDTQYF.

This chain uses TRBV6-5 with TRBJ2-2, with D possibly matching TRBD1 (6 bases). Germline CDR1 and CDR2: MNHEY and SVGAGI. This CDR3 is built from 16 residues. Trimming pared 0 bases from V and 3 bases from J, leaving 11 bases between. CDR3 residues: CASSYSRGSDTGELFF. The CDR3 DNA sequence: TGTGCCAGCAGTTACTCGAGGGGGAGCGACACCGGGGAGCTGTTTTTT.

There are a few counts of this clone. The V call is TRBV7-2, the J call TRBJ2-7; tentative D call: TRBD2 (6 bases). CDR3 length equals 14 residues. Trimming took 4 bases from V and 3 from J, leaving 13 bases between them. The germline CDR1 and CDR2 sequences are SGHTA and FQGNSA. CDR3: CASSYLAELYEQYF. The CDR3 DNA sequence: TGTGCCAGCAGCTACTTAGCGGAGCTCTACGAGCAGTACTTC.

The rearrangement uses TRBV6-5 and TRBJ2-3; weak D call: TRBD1 (5 bases). The CDR3 is 11 residues long. Germline V lookup: CDR1 MNHEY, CDR2 SVGAGI. The ends were cut back, 8 bases at V and 11 bases at J, with 14 bases in the middle. The CDR3 DNA is TGTGCCAGCGGACACCTCAATGGGCAGTATTTT. It specifies CASGHLNGQYF.

The CDR3 sequence is CASSLDGLGGKLFF. DNA for the CDR3: TGCGCCAGCAGCTTGGATGGCCTCGGGGGGAAACTGTTTTTT. The chain joins TRBV5-1 to TRBJ1-4; D perhaps matches TRBD1 (5 bases). Germline lookup yields CDR1 SGHRS and CDR2 YFSETQ. Between the trimmed V and J ends, which lost 0 bases and 11 bases, there was a span of 14 bases. CDR3 length: 14 residues.

V is TRBV7-2 and J is TRBJ2-6; TRBD2 might be the D (7 bases). The germline V gene encodes CDR1 SGHTA and CDR2 FQGNSA. The CDR3 covers 17 residues. V was pared by 8 bases and J by 0 bases, with 17 bases between. The DNA of the CDR3 is TGTGCCAGCCGCGGGGGCTTCGACTCCTCTGGGGCCAACGTCCTGACTTTC. It is translated as CASRGGFDSSGANVLTF.

The CDR3 DNA reads as TGTGCCAGCAGCTTGGGAGGTTTTGGGCCCCAGCATTTT. It specifies CASSLGGFGPQHF. The chain is built from TRBV5-8 and TRBJ1-5, with D unresolved. This CDR3 region has 13 residues. Trimming took 0 bases from V and 9 from J, leaving 10 bases between them. Germline V lookup: CDR1 SGHTS, CDR2 YDEGEE.

The chain uses TRBV6-1 and TRBJ2-3; TRBD2 aligns across 7 bases. The CDR3 runs to 15 residues. V gave up 1 base and J gave up 2 bases; unmatched junction bases: 3. Germline-derived CDR1 and CDR2 are MNHNS and SASEGT. In nucleotides, the CDR3 is TGTGCCAGCAGTGAAGGAAGCGGGGACACAGATACGCAGTATTTT. It is translated as CASSEGSGDTDTQYF.

V is TRBV11-3 and J is TRBJ2-1; 7 nucleotides line up with TRBD1. This CDR3 has 16 amino acids. Per germline, CDR1 SGHNT and CDR2 YENEEA. The V segment lost 4 bases and the J segment 3 bases; nucleotides outside the gene matches: 9. The CDR3 DNA is TGTGCCAGCAGCTCGTCCGGGACAGAATTCTACAATGAGCAGTTCTTC. Encoded protein: CASSSSGTEFYNEQFF.

The chain combines TRBV7-2 with TRBJ1-3, with 7 positions matching TRBD1. The CDR3 spans 16 residues. The trim removed 1 base at V and 4 bases at J, leaving 7 bases unmatched. Germline V gene sequence: CDR1 SGHTA, CDR2 FQGNSA. CDR3: CASSLVPGGEGNTIYF. The DNA of the CDR3 is TGTGCCAGCAGCTTAGTCCCAGGGGGAGAGGGAAACACCATATATTTT.

The chain joins TRBV2 to TRBJ2-1, with a weak D call TRBD2 (7 bases). V lost 5 bases, J lost 3 bases, and 11 bases lay in between. This CDR3 has 14 residues. In germline, CDR1 is SNHLY, CDR2 FYNNEI. DNA for the CDR3: TGTGCCAGCAGTAGGGGGGGAAACTACAATGAGCAGTTCTTC. Protein product: CASSRGGNYNEQFF. Variable domain in full (rest from reference TRBV2 and TRBJ2-1): EPEVTQTPSHQVTQMGQEVILRCVPISNHLYFYWYRQILGQKVEFLVSFYNNEISEKSEIFDDQFSVERPDGSNFTLKIRSTKLEDSAMYFCASSRGGNYNEQFFGPGTRLTVL.